This TCR beta chain was sequenced during a study of blood T cell repertoires in COVID-19. On the study more broadly: Sites in the United States, Italy and Spain provided acute and convalescent COVID-19 samples.

The repertoire was sequenced with immunoSEQ multiplex PCR; TCRdb's copy has only in-frame clones and lacks some. The sample includes over 450,000 clones, roughly 89% seen only once; the top ten take around 0.92%. From germline, CDR1 is SGHDT and CDR2 YYEEEE. Deletions cut 2 bases from V and 4 bases from J, with 13 bases between. The CDR3 has 14 residues. What was sequenced was peripheral blood. The sequence came from a man between 18 and 29 years old with COVID-19, enrolled during active disease. The rearrangement uses TRBV5-6 and TRBJ2-7, with D possibly being TRBD2 (5 bases). CDR3: CASSFGGPTYEQYF. The CDR3 DNA reads as TGTGCCAGCAGCTTCGGCGGGCCCACTTACGAGCAGTACTTC.